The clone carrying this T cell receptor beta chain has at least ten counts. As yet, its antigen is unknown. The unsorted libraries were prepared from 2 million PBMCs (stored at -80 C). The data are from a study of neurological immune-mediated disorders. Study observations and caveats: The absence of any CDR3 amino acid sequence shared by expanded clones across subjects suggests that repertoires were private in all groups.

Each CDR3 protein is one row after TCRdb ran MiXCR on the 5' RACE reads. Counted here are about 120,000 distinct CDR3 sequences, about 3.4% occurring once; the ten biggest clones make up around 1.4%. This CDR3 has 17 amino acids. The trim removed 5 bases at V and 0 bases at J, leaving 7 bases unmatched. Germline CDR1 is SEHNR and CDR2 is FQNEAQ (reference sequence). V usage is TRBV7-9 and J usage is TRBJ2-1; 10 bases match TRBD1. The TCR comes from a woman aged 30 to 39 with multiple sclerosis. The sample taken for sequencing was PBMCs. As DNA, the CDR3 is TGTGCCAGCAGCGGCATTGGACAGGGGGTCTCCTACAATGAGCAGTTCTTC. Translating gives CASSGIGQGVSYNEQFF.